This entry features one T cell receptor (beta chain) sequence. Per the germline V gene, CDR1 is LGHDT and CDR2 is YNNKEL (reference sequence). V trimming: 2 bases; J trimming: 0 bases; junction bases outside the gene matches: 11. CDR3 size: 19 residues. This sample was included in a study of blood T cells in healthy people across ages. A second roughly 7 to 12 cycle PCR used barcoded and J-beta primers. TCRdb re-called the 5' RACE reads through MiXCR, storing one row per CDR3 protein. Of roughly 1.6 million distinct CDR3 sequences listed, roughly 32% were seen once; the top ten hold around 11%. Source material: blood. This chain connects TRBV3-1 to TRBJ2-1, with 9 bases that match TRBD2. This clonotype originated in a woman aged 30 to 39 in good health. The CDR3 reads CASSQISGGTTSSYNEQFF. The CDR3, as DNA: TGTGCCAGCAGCCAAATAAGCGGGGGGACCACGAGCTCCTACAATGAGCAGTTCTTC.